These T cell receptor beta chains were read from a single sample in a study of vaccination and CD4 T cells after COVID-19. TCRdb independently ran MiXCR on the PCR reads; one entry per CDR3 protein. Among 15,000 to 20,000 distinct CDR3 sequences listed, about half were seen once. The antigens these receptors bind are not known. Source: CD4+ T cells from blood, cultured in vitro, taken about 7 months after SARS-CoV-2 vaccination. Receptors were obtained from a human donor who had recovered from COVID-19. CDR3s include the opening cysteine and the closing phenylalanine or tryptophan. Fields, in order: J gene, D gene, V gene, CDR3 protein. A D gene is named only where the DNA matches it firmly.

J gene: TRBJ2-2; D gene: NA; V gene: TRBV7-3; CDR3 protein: CASSFSGGTGELFF
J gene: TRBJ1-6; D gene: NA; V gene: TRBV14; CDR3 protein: CASSQAWGRPLHF
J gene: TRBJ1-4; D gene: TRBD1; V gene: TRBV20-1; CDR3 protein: CSATKQGADEKLFF
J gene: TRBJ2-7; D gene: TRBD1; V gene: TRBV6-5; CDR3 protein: CASSSPILVTGGGVNEQYF
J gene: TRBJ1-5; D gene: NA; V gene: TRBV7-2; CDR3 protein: CASSLYPGGNQPQHF
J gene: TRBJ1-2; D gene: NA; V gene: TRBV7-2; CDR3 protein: CASSLRSAPYGYTF
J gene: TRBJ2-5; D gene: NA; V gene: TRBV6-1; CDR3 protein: CASSLGAWETQYF
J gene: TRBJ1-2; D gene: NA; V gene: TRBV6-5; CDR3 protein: CASSYSAAGISIYTF
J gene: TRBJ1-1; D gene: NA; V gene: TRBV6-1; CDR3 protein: CASRLGFSTEAFF
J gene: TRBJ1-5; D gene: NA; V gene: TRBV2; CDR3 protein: CASNSEGGQPQHF
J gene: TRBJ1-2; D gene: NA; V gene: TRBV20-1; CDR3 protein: CTTDGANYGYTF
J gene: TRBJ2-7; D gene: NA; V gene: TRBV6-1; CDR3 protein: CASPRGYEQYF
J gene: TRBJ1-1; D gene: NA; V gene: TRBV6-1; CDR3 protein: CASSRSAGTVEAFF
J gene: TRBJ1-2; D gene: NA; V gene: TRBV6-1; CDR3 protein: CASSMDPNYGYTF
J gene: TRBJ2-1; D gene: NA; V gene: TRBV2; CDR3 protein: CASSVWVGTYNEQFF
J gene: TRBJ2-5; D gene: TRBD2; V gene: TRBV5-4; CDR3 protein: CASSPGTSRLQETQYF
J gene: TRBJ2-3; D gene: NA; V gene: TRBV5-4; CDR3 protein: CASTLGGNTDTQYF
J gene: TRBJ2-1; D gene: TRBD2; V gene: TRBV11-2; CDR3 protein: CASSLPLAGVGNEQFF
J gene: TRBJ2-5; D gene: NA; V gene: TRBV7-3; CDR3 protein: CASSYGQSETQYF
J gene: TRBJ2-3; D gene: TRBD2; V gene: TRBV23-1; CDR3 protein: CASSHRGGLSTDTQYF
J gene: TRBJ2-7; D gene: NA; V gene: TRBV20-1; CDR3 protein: CSARNMLQGHGSEQYF
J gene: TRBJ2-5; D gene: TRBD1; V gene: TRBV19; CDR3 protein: CASSTQGAWETQYF
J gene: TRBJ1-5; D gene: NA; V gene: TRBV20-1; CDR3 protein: CSARRTANSNQPQHF
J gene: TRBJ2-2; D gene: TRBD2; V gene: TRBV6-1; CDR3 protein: CASRGGFANTGELFF
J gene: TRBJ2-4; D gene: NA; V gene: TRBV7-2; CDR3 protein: CASSLRGAGNIQYF
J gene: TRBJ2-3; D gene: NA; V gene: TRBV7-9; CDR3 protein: CASMFADTQYF
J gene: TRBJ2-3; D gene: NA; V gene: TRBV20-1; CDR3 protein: CSARVRSLATDTQYF
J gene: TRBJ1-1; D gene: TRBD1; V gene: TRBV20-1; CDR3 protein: CSAQSAAGGNTEAFF
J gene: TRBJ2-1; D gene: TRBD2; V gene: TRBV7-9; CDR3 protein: CASSLGWREGRNNEQFF
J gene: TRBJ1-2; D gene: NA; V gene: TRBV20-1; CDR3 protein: CNAGKLNYGYTF
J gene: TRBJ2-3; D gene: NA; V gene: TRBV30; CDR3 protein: CAWNQGDTQYF
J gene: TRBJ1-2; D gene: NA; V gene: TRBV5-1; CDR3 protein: CASSLSSAYGYTF
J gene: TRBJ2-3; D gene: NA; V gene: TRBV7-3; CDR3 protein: CASSQERLSSTDTQYF
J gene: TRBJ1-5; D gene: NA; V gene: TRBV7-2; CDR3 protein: CASSFSPTRPQHF
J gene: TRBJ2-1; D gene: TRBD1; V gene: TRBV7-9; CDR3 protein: CASSWTGYNEQFF
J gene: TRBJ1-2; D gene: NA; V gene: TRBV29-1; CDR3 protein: CSVESRLINYGYTF
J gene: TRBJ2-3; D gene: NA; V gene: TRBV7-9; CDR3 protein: CASSLNRIRTDTQYF
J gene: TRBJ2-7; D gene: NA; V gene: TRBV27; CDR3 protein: CASSSTTDPYEQYF
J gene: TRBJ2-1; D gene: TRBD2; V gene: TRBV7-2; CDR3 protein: CASSFFSAGHNEQFF
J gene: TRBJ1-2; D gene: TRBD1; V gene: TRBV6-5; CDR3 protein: CASSYFGQGHYGYTF
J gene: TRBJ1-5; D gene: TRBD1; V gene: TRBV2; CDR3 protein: CASTDRDNQPQHF
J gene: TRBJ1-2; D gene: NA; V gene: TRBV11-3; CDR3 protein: CASSTRANYGYTF
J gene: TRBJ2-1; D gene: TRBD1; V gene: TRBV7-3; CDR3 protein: CASSQGQLNEQFF
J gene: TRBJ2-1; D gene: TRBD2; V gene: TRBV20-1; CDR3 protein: CSARSVAGSYNEQFF
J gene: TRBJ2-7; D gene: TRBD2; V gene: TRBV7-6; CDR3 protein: CASSLEAGGRYEQYF
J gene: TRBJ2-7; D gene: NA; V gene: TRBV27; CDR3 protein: CASRTSISSYEQYF
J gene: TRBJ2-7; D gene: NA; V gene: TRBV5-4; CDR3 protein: CASSLVGTDHYEQYF
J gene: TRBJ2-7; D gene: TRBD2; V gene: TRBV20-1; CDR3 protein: CSASSSGRAAEQYF
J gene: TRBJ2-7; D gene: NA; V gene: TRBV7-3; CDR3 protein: CASSLARSYEQYF
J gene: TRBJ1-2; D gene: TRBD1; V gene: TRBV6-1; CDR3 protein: CASSGQGRGYTF
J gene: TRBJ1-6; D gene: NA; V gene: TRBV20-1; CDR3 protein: CSARAWVEGFYNSPLHF
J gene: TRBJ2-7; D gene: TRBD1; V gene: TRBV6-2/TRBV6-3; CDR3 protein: CASSRPGQGLYEQYF
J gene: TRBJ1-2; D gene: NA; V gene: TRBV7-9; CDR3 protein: CASVEGDPNYGYTF
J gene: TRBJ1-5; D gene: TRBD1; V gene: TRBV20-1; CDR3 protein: CSARVAGQGVFQPQHF